The 8 T cell receptor beta chains below all came from one sample that was sequenced in a study of graft-versus-host responses after intestinal transplantation. Antigen specificity for these receptors is unknown. TCRdb's copy holds only in-frame clones and misses some; the assay was immunoSEQ multiplex PCR. Altogether some 92,000 clones are present, roughly 89% being singletons, with the ten largest covering about 0.3%. This specimen consisted of unstimulated CD4+ T cells sorted from spleen or lymph node cells, obtained before intestinal transplant. The origin of the receptors is a human donor who received an intestinal transplant.

The chain joins TRBV6-5 to TRBJ1-3, with no clear D. The CDR3 sequence is 15 residues long. CDR1 is MNHEY, CDR2 SVGAGI, per germline. V dropped 6 bases and J dropped 0 bases, with 12 bases sitting between them. The CDR3 reads CASRHAQGSGNTIYF. CDR3 nucleotide sequence: TGTGCCAGCAGACACGCACAAGGCTCTGGAAACACCATATATTTT.

The CDR3 here is CSVASGVTDTQYF. In DNA, the CDR3 is TGCAGCGTTGCTAGCGGGGTAACAGATACGCAGTATTTT. The chain joins TRBV29-1 to TRBJ2-3, with 9 bases fitting TRBD2. Germline CDR1 reads SQVTM; CDR2 reads ANQGSEA. J was trimmed by 3 bases and V by 4 bases; bases with no gene match: 2. The CDR3 consists of 13 residues.

The chain has TRBV5-6 and TRBJ1-4; 7 bases map to TRBD1. Germline assignment: CDR1 SGHDT and CDR2 YYEEEE. After removal of 2 bases from V and 10 bases from J, the junction contained 8 bases not matched to a gene. The CDR3 is 14 residues long. Here the CDR3 reads CASSFRGTTGKLFF. The CDR3 region has the DNA TGTGCCAGCAGCTTCAGGGGGACTACGGGAAAACTGTTTTTT.

The chain has TRBV11-1 and TRBJ2-3, with TRBD1 matching 8 bases. The length of the CDR3 is 17 residues. V was pared by 5 bases and J by 3 bases, with 13 bases of the junction left unmatched. CDR1 is SGHAT and CDR2 is FQDESV in the germline V gene (reference sequence). This CDR3 is CASSPRTGRIVTDTQYF. The CDR3 coding sequence is TGTGCCAGCAGCCCGCGGACAGGGAGGATCGTAACAGATACGCAGTATTTT.

The chain couples TRBV19 to TRBJ1-2; D is undetermined. Germline V gene data show CDR1 as LNHDA and CDR2 as SQIVND (reference sequence). The V gene lost 3 bases and the J gene lost 0 bases, with 11 bases spanning the gap. The CDR3 has 15 residues. The CDR3 region has the DNA TGTGCCAGTAGTATGAAGGCAGCCTCTAACTATGGCTACACCTTC. The encoded protein is CASSMKAASNYGYTF.

The chain carries TRBV12-5 and TRBJ2-3; 7 bases align to TRBD2. Per the germline V gene, CDR1 is LGHNT and CDR2 is FRNRAP. V lost 11 bases, J lost 2 bases, and 7 bases stayed unmatched. The CDR3 has 13 amino acids. CDR3: CAVGEGYTDTQYF. CDR3 nucleotides: TGTGCTGTCGGGGAGGGGTACACAGATACGCAGTATTTT. Full variable domain (rest looked up from reference TRBV12-5 and TRBJ2-3): DARVTQTPRHKVTEMGQEVTMRCQPILGHNTVFWYRQTMMQGLELLAYFRNRAPLDDSGMPKDRFSAEMPDATLATLKIQPSEPRDSAVYFCAVGEGYTDTQYFGPGTRLTVL.

This chain uses TRBV18 with TRBJ1-2; the D is unclear. The CDR3 has 13 amino acids. The V end lost 5 bases, the J end lost 6 bases, and 13 bases lay between the germline ends. From germline, CDR1 is KGHSH and CDR2 LQKENI. The CDR3 DNA is TGTGCCAGCTCATCCAAAGAGGTGCATGGCTACACCTTC. Protein: CASSSKEVHGYTF.

This chain joins TRBV2 and TRBJ1-4; TRBD1 matches at 7 bases. CDR1 is SNHLY, CDR2 FYNNEI, per germline. The CDR3 spans 17 residues. Losses at the gene ends were 2 bases for V and 10 bases for J; bases not matched to a gene: 16. The DNA of the CDR3 is TGTGCCAGCAGTGAAAGGTTTTTTGACAGGGATCGGCGAAAACTGTTTTTT. Amino acids: CASSERFFDRDRRKLFF.